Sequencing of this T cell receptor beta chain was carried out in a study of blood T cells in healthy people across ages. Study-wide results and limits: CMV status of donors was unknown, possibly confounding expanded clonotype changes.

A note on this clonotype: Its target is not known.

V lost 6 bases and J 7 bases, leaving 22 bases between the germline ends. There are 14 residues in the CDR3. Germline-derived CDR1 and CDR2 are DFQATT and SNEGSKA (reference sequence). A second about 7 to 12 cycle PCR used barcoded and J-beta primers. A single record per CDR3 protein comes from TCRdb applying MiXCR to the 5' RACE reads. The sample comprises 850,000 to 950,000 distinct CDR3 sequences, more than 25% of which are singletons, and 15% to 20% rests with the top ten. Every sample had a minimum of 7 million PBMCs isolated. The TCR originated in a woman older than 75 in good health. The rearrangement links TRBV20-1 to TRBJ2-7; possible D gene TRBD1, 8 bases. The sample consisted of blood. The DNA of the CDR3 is TGCAGTGCAGTAAACAGGGGGGGAAGTAGTGAGCAGTACTTC. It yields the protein CSAVNRGGSSEQYF.